Listed below are T cell receptor beta chains from one sample, sequenced in a study of cytomegalovirus exposure and HLA in healthy donors. The protocol was immunoSEQ multiplex PCR, while the TCRdb copy is restricted to in-frame clones and leaves out a portion. The repertoire holds 110,000 or so clones, with about four fifths as singletons. Sequenced sample: PBMCs. The receptor set was obtained from a woman aged 18-35 years in good health and CMV-seronegative. The CDR3 runs from the conserved cysteine through the conserved F or W. Not all rows give a size; the values are once, few, many and, for expanded clones, a class.

NA TRBJ1-2 TRBV27 CASSFTTAFGYTF
NA TRBJ2-7 TRBV18 CASSPLADYEQYF
NA TRBJ1-2 TRBV19 CASSIDRILLYGYTF
few TRBJ1-2 TRBV11-3 CASSPRTSNYGYTF
NA TRBJ2-7 TRBV5-1 CASSAGQGKTHEQYF
NA TRBJ2-1 TRBV4-1 CASSQDPGRDNEQFF
once TRBJ2-2 TRBV28 CASSLVASGRAGELFF
NA TRBJ1-5 TRBV29-1 CSVSGSNQPQHF
NA TRBJ1-2 TRBV28 CASSSPGVRGYTF
NA TRBJ2-7 TRBV5-1 CASRVTDTYEQYF
NA TRBJ1-1 TRBV7-9 CASSSVGVEAFF
NA TRBJ2-1 TRBV6-1 CASSEALLTSGRDNEQFF
NA TRBJ1-1 TRBV19 CASSTGVLTEAFF
NA TRBJ2-5 TRBV2 CASGRDRGETQYF
NA TRBJ1-1 TRBV5-1 CASSLGRDTEAFF
NA TRBJ2-5 TRBV14 CASSQASGRYQETQYF
NA TRBJ2-7 TRBV19 CASSTRVAYEQYF
NA TRBJ2-1 TRBV14 CASSQGRGQAQFF
NA TRBJ1-6 TRBV9 CASSSQTGPYSPLHF
NA TRBJ2-1 TRBV4-2 CASSGGRVGNEQFF
NA TRBJ1-1 TRBV19 CASNAGTGGEAFF
NA TRBJ1-5 TRBV4-1 CASSQQDRSNQPQHF
NA TRBJ1-1 TRBV29-1 CSGTRTAEAFF
NA TRBJ1-6 TRBV7-7 CASSPGGDSPLHF
NA TRBJ2-5 TRBV7-2 CASSQGLAGGHAETQYF
NA TRBJ1-1 TRBV25-1 CASSELTRDTEAFF
NA TRBJ2-7 TRBV7-9 CASSFSGEAYEQYF
NA TRBJ1-5 TRBV7-8 CASGGGDQPQHF
NA TRBJ1-1 TRBV19 CASSDRGNTEAFF
once TRBJ2-5 TRBV19 CASSSGTGGARGTQYF
NA TRBJ2-5 TRBV5-8 CASSLGTQGRETQYF